The T cell receptor (beta chain) described here comes from a study of T cells in narcolepsy. In germline, CDR1 is SGHVS, CDR2 FNYEAQ. This CDR3 comprises 14 residues. V gave up 0 bases and J gave up 4 bases; unmatched junction bases: 1. Data came from immunoSEQ multiplex PCR; TCRdb stores just in-frame clones and leaves some out. This table has some 30,000 clones, around 87% appearing once. This sequence was found in a human donor in good health. Sequencing was carried out using memory (CD45RA-) CD4+ T cells from blood. This sequence joins TRBV7-6 and TRBJ2-3, with 7 bases lining up with TRBD2. The CDR3 reads CASSLAGGADTQYF. The DNA for the CDR3 is TGTGCCAGCAGCTTAGCGGGGGGGGCAGATACGCAGTATTTT.